The present entry profiles one TCR beta chain with its context. Trimming cost V 4 bases and J 2 bases, with 9 bases left between them. The CDR3 is 13 amino acids. Germline-derived CDR1 and CDR2 are MDHEN and SYDVKM. The data stem from a study of control samples from healthy donors and cancer patients. The assay was immunoSEQ multiplex PCR, and TCRdb's table has in-frame clones only and misses some. The sample holds some 150,000 clones, 96% seen once. The chain couples TRBV28 to TRBJ2-7; tentative D call: TRBD1 (5 bases). The sample comprised blood. The sequence came from a woman aged 25 to 39 in good health. The CDR3 protein is CASSSTATYEQYF. In nucleotides, the CDR3 is TGTGCCAGCAGTTCGACAGCAACCTACGAGCAGTACTTC.